A single sample gave rise to the 8 T cell receptor beta chains below, sequenced in a study of blood T cell repertoires in COVID-19. Profiled with immunoSEQ multiplex PCR; TCRdb holds only in-frame clones, not every one. The repertoire consists of about 200,000 clones, with just over 85% occurring once and the leading ten covering about 4.1%. The sample comprised peripheral blood. The receptors here all came from a man aged 45 to 65 with acute or convalescent COVID-19.

The rearrangement uses TRBV9 and TRBJ2-7; TRBD1 is a possible D gene (6 bases). The germline V gene encodes CDR1 SGDLS and CDR2 YYNGEE. The CDR3 is 14 amino acids. V was shortened by 4 bases and J by 4 bases, with 15 bases between the two germline ends. CDR3 region: CASSPQGARYEQYF. In DNA, the CDR3 is TGTGCCAGCAGCCCACAGGGAGCTCGATACGAGCAGTACTTC.

The rearrangement uses TRBV6-6 and TRBJ1-1; D perhaps matches TRBD1 (5 bases). Germline loops: CDR1 MNHNY, CDR2 SVGAGI (reference sequence). The ends were cut back, 5 bases at V and 7 bases at J, with 29 bases in the middle. The CDR3 sequence is 18 residues long. This chain's CDR3 is CASSPTLYHARQSFEAFF. The CDR3, as DNA: TGTGCCAGCAGTCCCACCCTATACCACGCCCGACAGTCCTTTGAAGCTTTCTTT.

The chain is built from TRBV30 and TRBJ1-1; D is ambiguous. Trimming removed 0 bases from V and 3 bases from J, with 8 bases in between. The length of the CDR3 is 13 residues. Germline CDR1 GTSNPN, CDR2 SVGIG (reference sequence). CDR3 DNA: TGTGCCTGGAGTGTAAGGGAGTACACTGAAGCTTTCTTT. This sequence encodes CAWSVREYTEAFF.

This chain joins TRBV19 and TRBJ1-5, with D uncertain. This CDR3 has 16 amino acids. Germline V gene data show CDR1 as LNHDA and CDR2 as SQIVND (reference sequence). The V end was cut by 1 base, the J end by 0 bases, with 10 bases between. The CDR3 is CASSIGPSNSNQPQHF. The DNA for the CDR3 is TGTGCCAGTAGTATAGGGCCCAGTAATAGCAATCAGCCCCAGCATTTT.

The chain joins TRBV11-3 to TRBJ1-1; the match to TRBD1 covers 7 bases. The CDR3 spans 13 residues. Losses at the gene ends were 6 bases for V and 3 bases for J; bases not matched to a gene: 4. Germline V gene sequence: CDR1 SGHNT, CDR2 YENEEA. CDR3 region: CASSLDRHTEAFF. The CDR3 nucleotides are TGTGCCAGCAGTTTGGACAGGCACACTGAAGCTTTCTTT.

J is TRBJ1-2 and V is TRBV3-1 (or the pseudogene TRBV3-2), with a tentative D call TRBD1 (6 bases). The V and J ends lost 1 base and 0 bases respectively, with 15 bases between them. The CDR3 has 17 residues. Germline V gene data show CDR1 as LGHDT and CDR2 as YNNKEL (reference sequence). The CDR3 bases are TGTGCCAGCAGCCAAGCGTTCTCGTGGACAGCTAACTATGGCTACACCTTC. It yields the protein CASSQAFSWTANYGYTF.

The chain uses TRBV10-2 and TRBJ1-2; 7 bases fit TRBD1. Germline trimming cut 6 bases from V and 5 bases from J; bases unmatched to any gene: 6. This CDR3 has 13 residues. The germline V gene has CDR1 WSHSY and CDR2 SAAADI. CDR3 in amino acids: CASSRGQEYGYTF. CDR3 DNA sequence: TGCGCCAGCAGCCGCGGACAGGAGTATGGCTACACCTTC.

The gene calls are TRBV11-2 and TRBJ1-2, with 7 bases that match TRBD1. Germline V lookup: CDR1 SGHAT, CDR2 FQNNGV. This CDR3 is 12 amino acids long. The junction had 6 bases not matched to a gene; V was cut back by 5 bases and J by 9 bases. The CDR3 reads CASSRQGDSYTF. DNA of the CDR3: TGTGCCAGCAGCCGACAGGGTGACAGCTACACCTTC. The full variable domain, rest sourced from reference TRBV11-2 and TRBJ1-2, is EAGVAQSPRYKIIEKRQSVAFWCNPISGHATLYWYQQILGQGPKLLIQFQNNGVVDDSQLPKDRFSAERLKGVDSTLKIQPAKLEDSAVYLCASSRQGDSYTFGSGTRLTVV.